Listed below are T cell receptor beta chains from one sample, sequenced in a study of T cell changes during pregnancy in multiple sclerosis. TCRdb keeps only in-frame clones here, not all; method: immunoSEQ multiplex PCR. The sample consists of around 70,000 clones, around 92% of them appearing once. This sample comprised peripheral blood, obtained before pregnancy. The source of these receptors is a female donor with multiple sclerosis, enrolled in a pregnancy study. CDR3s include the opening cysteine and the closing phenylalanine or tryptophan. D genes are given only for firm matches. For some rows the clone size is stated as once, few or many, or as a class when expanded; others skip it.

TRBV6-1,-,TRBJ2-5,-,TGTGCCAGCAGCCTCGGGGAGACCCAGTACTTC,CASSLGETQYF
TRBV5-1,-,TRBJ2-5,TRBD2,TGCGCCAGCAGCTCGCAACTAGCGGGAGGACAAACCCAGTACTTC,CASSSQLAGGQTQYF
TRBV5-5,once,TRBJ2-2,TRBD1,TGTGCCAGCAGCCTGGGGACAGGGAACACCGGGGAGCTGTTTTTT,CASSLGTGNTGELFF
TRBV6-5,once,TRBJ2-7,TRBD2,TGTGCCAGCAGTTACGCGGGGGACGAGCAGTACTTC,CASSYAGDEQYF
TRBV5-1,-,TRBJ2-5,TRBD1,TGCGCCAGCAGCTCGGGACAGCCAAAAATCCAAGAGACCCAGTACTTC,CASSSGQPKIQETQYF
TRBV4-1,-,TRBJ1-4,-,TGCGCCAGCAGCCGGGCCCTTAATGAAAAACTGTTTTTT,CASSRALNEKLFF
TRBV2,-,TRBJ1-1,-,TGTGCCAGCAGTTACCCGACAGGCATGAACACTGAAGCTTTCTTT,CASSYPTGMNTEAFF
TRBV7-2,-,TRBJ2-1,TRBD1,TGTGCCAGCAGCCCGGGACAGGGAAGCTACAATGAGCAGTTCTTC,CASSPGQGSYNEQFF
TRBV10-3,-,TRBJ2-2,-,TGTGCCATCAGTGGTACAGGGTCCGCCGGGGAGCTGTTTTTT,CAISGTGSAGELFF
TRBV7-2,-,TRBJ2-7,-,TGTGCCAGCAGCTTACCATCCTACGAGCAGTACTTC,CASSLPSYEQYF
TRBV19,-,TRBJ2-3,-,TGTGCCAGTAGACCCGGGGGCGGGAGCTCAGATACGCAGTATTTT,CASRPGGGSSDTQYF
TRBV6-5,once,TRBJ2-1,-,TGTGCCAGCAGTTGGCGGCAAGCCCAGTTCTTC,CASSWRQAQFF
TRBV5-3,few,TRBJ2-4,TRBD1,TGTGCCAGAAGCTTGAATTCCGGGACAGGAGTAGTACTAGCCAAAAACATTCAGTACTTC,CARSLNSGTGVVLAKNIQYF
TRBV15,-,TRBJ2-7,TRBD1,TGTGCCACCAGCAGCTCCTCCGGGACAGGGAACGAGCAGTACTTC,CATSSSSGTGNEQYF